These T cell receptor beta chains were read from a single sample in a study of control samples from healthy donors and cancer patients. The table came from immunoSEQ multiplex PCR; TCRdb's copy has only in-frame clones and leaves some out. The table has 95,000 to 100,000 clones, around 89% seen once. Sequencing was carried out using blood. These receptors all stem from a man younger than 45 in good health. Each CDR3 is given with its conserved first and last residue. A D gene is named only where the DNA matches it firmly. Expanded clones are given a class, and other clones once, few, many or no size at all.

D gene: TRBD2; clone size: NA; J gene: TRBJ2-5; V gene: TRBV7-2; CDR3 protein: CASSQFAGLAGRGETQYF; CDR3 DNA: TGTGCCAGCAGCCAGTTTGCTGGACTAGCGGGAAGGGGAGAGACTCAGTACTTC
D gene: NA; clone size: NA; J gene: TRBJ1-4; V gene: TRBV5-1; CDR3 protein: CASSINHEKLFF; CDR3 DNA: TGCGCCAGCAGCATCAACCATGAAAAACTGTTTTTT
D gene: NA; clone size: NA; J gene: TRBJ2-7; V gene: TRBV27; CDR3 protein: CASSFGRENEQYF; CDR3 DNA: TGTGCCAGCAGTTTTGGCAGGGAAAACGAGCAGTACTTC
D gene: NA; clone size: NA; J gene: TRBJ2-7; V gene: TRBV11-2; CDR3 protein: CASSPPREAYEQYF; CDR3 DNA: TGTGCCAGCAGCCCCCCTCGCGAGGCCTACGAGCAGTACTTC
D gene: NA; clone size: NA; J gene: TRBJ1-1; V gene: TRBV14; CDR3 protein: CASSLDRNTEAFF; CDR3 DNA: TGTGCCAGCAGCCTCGACAGGAACACTGAAGCTTTCTTT
D gene: NA; clone size: NA; J gene: TRBJ1-2; V gene: TRBV30; CDR3 protein: CAWRGGEHDEDTF; CDR3 DNA: TGTGCCTGGAGGGGGGGAGAACACGATGAGGACACCTTC
D gene: NA; clone size: once; J gene: TRBJ2-2; V gene: TRBV24-1; CDR3 protein: CATSDTELNTGELFF; CDR3 DNA: TGTGCCACCAGTGATACGGAATTGAACACCGGGGAGCTGTTTTTT
D gene: NA; clone size: NA; J gene: TRBJ2-2; V gene: TRBV6-4; CDR3 protein: CASSPQGTGELFF; CDR3 DNA: TGTGCCAGCAGCCCCCAGGGCACCGGGGAGCTGTTTTTT
D gene: TRBD1; clone size: NA; J gene: TRBJ1-5; V gene: TRBV27; CDR3 protein: CASSSRTGRQPQHF; CDR3 DNA: TGTGCCAGCAGTTCTCGGACAGGGCGACAGCCCCAGCATTTT
D gene: NA; clone size: NA; J gene: TRBJ1-1; V gene: TRBV28; CDR3 protein: CASSYTKNTEAFF; CDR3 DNA: TGTGCCAGCAGTTATACCAAGAACACTGAAGCTTTCTTT
D gene: NA; clone size: NA; J gene: TRBJ1-4; V gene: TRBV5-1; CDR3 protein: CASRTGTSNEKLFF; CDR3 DNA: TGCGCCAGCAGAACCGGGACAAGTAATGAAAAACTGTTTTTT
D gene: NA; clone size: NA; J gene: TRBJ1-5; V gene: TRBV12-5; CDR3 protein: CASAPLNQPQHF; CDR3 DNA: TGTGCTAGTGCCCCCTTAAATCAGCCCCAGCATTTT
D gene: NA; clone size: NA; J gene: TRBJ1-1; V gene: TRBV28; CDR3 protein: CASSLESLRTEAFF; CDR3 DNA: TGTGCCAGCAGTTTGGAATCCCTTCGGACTGAAGCTTTCTTT
D gene: TRBD1; clone size: NA; J gene: TRBJ1-2; V gene: TRBV6-1; CDR3 protein: CASSDPGSQGSTF; CDR3 DNA: TGTGCCAGCAGTGATCCGGGGTCACAGGGGTCCACCTTC
D gene: NA; clone size: NA; J gene: TRBJ1-3; V gene: TRBV28; CDR3 protein: CASSFRRQAGNTIYF; CDR3 DNA: TGTGCCAGCAGTTTCCGGCGACAGGCTGGAAACACCATATATTTT